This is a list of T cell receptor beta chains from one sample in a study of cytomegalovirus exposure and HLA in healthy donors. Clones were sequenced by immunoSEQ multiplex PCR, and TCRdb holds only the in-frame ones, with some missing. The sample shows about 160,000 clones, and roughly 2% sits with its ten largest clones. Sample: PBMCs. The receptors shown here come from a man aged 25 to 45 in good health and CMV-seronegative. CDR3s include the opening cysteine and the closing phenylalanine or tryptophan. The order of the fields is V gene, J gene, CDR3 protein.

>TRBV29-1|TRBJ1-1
CSVVRYSGDTEAFF
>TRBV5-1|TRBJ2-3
CASRGQTSTDTQYF
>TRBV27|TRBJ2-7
CASSPPRGSGRVDEQYF
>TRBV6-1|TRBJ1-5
CASIEQQNQPQHF
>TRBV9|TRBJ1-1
CASSVVIVTEAFF
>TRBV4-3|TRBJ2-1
CASSPWGIWTSGSTYNEQFF
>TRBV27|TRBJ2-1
CASSLSGSSYNEQFF
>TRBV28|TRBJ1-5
CASRPDGRGNQPQHF
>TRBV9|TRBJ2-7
CASSVGRGLAGYEQYF
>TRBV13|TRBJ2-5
CASSLPRQWETQYF
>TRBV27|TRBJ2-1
CASSLAGFSYNEQFF
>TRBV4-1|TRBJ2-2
CASSQIGLAIIAGSGELFF
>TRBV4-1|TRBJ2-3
CASSAVRVGDTQYF
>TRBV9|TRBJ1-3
CASSVGGSSGNTIYF
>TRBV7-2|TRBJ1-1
CASSLVAGRAFF
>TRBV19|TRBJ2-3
CASSIMGPSTDTQYF
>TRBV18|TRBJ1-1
CASSPSGSGGEAFF
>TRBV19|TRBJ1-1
CAVRGLGTEAFF
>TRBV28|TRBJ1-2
CASSGTGPGTQLYGYTF
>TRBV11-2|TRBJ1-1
CASSLDPGNTEAFF
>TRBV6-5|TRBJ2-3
CASSYWGTGPDTQYF
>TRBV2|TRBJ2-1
CASSNLRRLAGDGNEQFF